This TCR beta chain stems from a study of T cell repertoires in cytomegalovirus infection (dated by TCRdb to about 2019). The study in broad terms: Donor HLA type was relevant to the analysis, as public TCR beta signatures indicated carriage of CMV infection together with the matching HLA type. Findings and caveats that apply to the study as a whole: In both this cohort and an independent cohort of 350 to 400 donors, the cumulative frequency of public TCR beta family members distinguished carriers of CMV infection plus the relevant HLA type. In the ex vivo response, HLA-C-restricted CMV-specific TCR beta clonotypes were dominant, and in two of eight donors the single most frequent clonotype came from this HLA-C-restricted group.

The reads were generated on an Illumina HiSeq 1500. The public reads were run again by TCRdb, first through fastp at Q25 and then through MiXCR, and only productive beta chains were kept. Rows are combined by CDR3 protein, so each entry shows the most common genes and DNA. This sample comprises 150,000 to 200,000 distinct CDR3 sequences, around an eighth of them detected only once. The ten largest clones take up 25% to 30% of the sample. This clonotype was counted many times. The antigen it recognizes is unknown. Within one base of it there is no much larger clone, and no base qualities were kept. Cut back by 3 bases and 1 base, the V and J ends lie 9 bases apart. CDR3 length: 14 amino acids, cysteine to phenylalanine. The kept DNA is CDR3 alone, 42 bases in frame from the first base.

The sequence was collected from a human donor in good health (CMV status not recorded). Some clones in this sample may be carry-over from other donors' samples. Sequenced material: PBMCs. The V and J genes are TRBV12-3 or TRBV12-4 and TRBJ1-1, with the D gene not clear enough to name. The base sequence is TGTGCCAGCAGTTTTTCGGTGACGAACACTGAAGCTTTCTTT. This gives the protein CASSFSVTNTEAFF.